A single sample is the source of the 9 T cell receptor beta chains below, sequenced in a study of beta chain features in type 1 diabetes. The study's findings and limits: For Type 1 diabetes patients, all four CD4+ subsets carried TCRB CDR3s that were moderately but significantly shorter.

No antigen has been assigned to these receptors. All of the isolated RNA was reverse transcribed, so expressed TCRB transcripts were sequenced. This table comes from immunoSEQ multiplex PCR, and its TCRdb copy is limited to in-frame clones, with some not included. The sample has roughly 700,000 clones, around an eighth seen once. Input material: naive CD4+ T cells from blood. The receptors were sampled from a man aged 18 to 30 with type 1 diabetes.

This clone has only a few counts. The V gene is TRBV11-2, the J gene TRBJ1-2; D ambiguous. Between the trimmed V and J ends, which lost 1 base and 3 bases, there was a span of 6 bases. This CDR3 region has 13 residues. Germline CDR1 and CDR2: SGHAT and FQNNGV. The chain's CDR3 is CASSLGTDYGYTF. For the CDR3, the DNA is TGTGCCAGCAGCTTAGGAACAGACTATGGCTACACCTTC.

The chain has TRBV4-2 and TRBJ2-3; 12 bases map to TRBD2. The CDR3 is 16 residues long. Trimming cost V 5 bases and J 2 bases; bases outside gene matches: 5. The germline V gene has CDR1 LGHNA and CDR2 YNFKEQ. CDR3 bases: TGTGCCAGCAGCTTTCGGACTAGCGGGGACACAGATACGCAGTATTTT. Translating it yields CASSFRTSGDTDTQYF.

Regarding this clone: Compared with germline, one end of the junction differs, possibly owing to a read error. The rearrangement uses TRBV6-6 and TRBJ1-1, with D tentatively TRBD1 (5 bases). This CDR3 has 10 amino acids. In germline, CDR1 is MNHNY, CDR2 SVGAGI (reference sequence). The CDR3 nucleotides read TGTGCCAGCAGTCCCGGGGCGACAGCATTT. Its translation is CASSPGATAF.

The chain combines TRBV29-1 with TRBJ2-5, with 8 positions matching TRBD1. Looked up from germline, CDR1 is SQVTM and CDR2 is ANQGSEA. V gave up 1 base and J gave up 1 base; unmatched junction bases: 5. The CDR3 is made up of 15 amino acids. This CDR3 is CSVEGSGQGQETQYF. CDR3 in DNA: TGCAGCGTTGAAGGGTCCGGACAGGGCCAAGAGACCCAGTACTTC. Complete variable domain (other parts from reference TRBV29-1 and TRBJ2-5): SAVISQKPSRDICQRGTSLTIQCQVDSQVTMMFWYRQQPGQSLTLIATANQGSEATYESGFVIDKFPISRPNLTFSTLTVSNMSPEDSSIYLCSVEGSGQGQETQYFGPGTRLLVL.

The chain carries TRBV7-2 and TRBJ2-5; D ambiguous. The CDR3 sequence is 12 residues long. Per germline, CDR1 SGHTA and CDR2 FQGNSA. V lost 5 bases, J lost 5 bases, and 9 bases lay in between. CDR3 bases: TGTGCCAGCAGCCCATACCTCGAGACCCAGTACTTC. It specifies CASSPYLETQYF.

This chain connects TRBV6-6 to TRBJ2-7; possible D gene TRBD1, 5 bases. Germline V gene lookup returns CDR1 MNHNY and CDR2 SVGAGI (reference sequence). The CDR3 sequence is 16 residues long. V dropped 2 bases and J dropped 0 bases, with 14 bases sitting between them. Here the CDR3 reads CASSYTARQSSYEQYF. For the CDR3, the DNA is TGTGCCAGCAGTTACACAGCTCGACAGAGCTCCTACGAGCAGTACTTC.

The V and J genes are TRBV5-6 and TRBJ1-2; 7 positions agree with TRBD1. The germline V gene encodes CDR1 SGHDT and CDR2 YYEEEE. Losses at the gene ends were 6 bases for V and 8 bases for J; bases not matched to a gene: 10. The CDR3 runs to 13 residues. Written as DNA, the CDR3 is TGTGCCAGCAAGGACCAAGGGGGCCCAGGCTACACCTTC. Its protein product is CASKDQGGPGYTF.

V usage is TRBV19 and J usage is TRBJ1-2; 7 bases agree with TRBD1. CDR3 length: 14 residues. Germline assignment: CDR1 LNHDA and CDR2 SQIVND (reference sequence). With V trimmed by 3 bases and J by 4 bases, 5 bases remained unmatched. The DNA for the CDR3 is TGTGCCAGTAGTATCGACAGGGACTCCTATGGCTACACCTTC. Protein: CASSIDRDSYGYTF.

The chain joins TRBV7-2 to TRBJ2-2, with a tentative D call TRBD1 (6 bases). CDR1 is SGHTA, CDR2 FQGNSA, per germline. With 3 bases removed from V and 0 bases from J, the gap between germline ends came to 11 bases. This CDR3 has 16 residues. The CDR3: CASSFGTLANTGELFF. DNA for the CDR3: TGTGCCAGCAGCTTTGGGACACTCGCGAACACCGGGGAGCTGTTTTTT.